Detailed here is one T cell receptor beta chain. This sample was included in a study of CD8+ T cells in alopecia areata. Germline V gene sequence: CDR1 SGHVS, CDR2 FQNEAQ. V lost 0 bases and J lost 7, with 7 bases in between. CDR3 length: 13 amino acids. Sorted populations comprised CD4+ and CD8+ T cells obtained from PBMCs. Once RNA had been extracted, it was reverse transcribed into cDNA to act as the sequencing template. Here immunoSEQ multiplex PCR was the method, and the copy in TCRdb shows in-frame clones only, minus some. In the table there are some 120,000 clones, around 50% of which are singletons.

The genes are TRBV7-8 and TRBJ1-5; D not certain. Sequencing used NKG2D-low CD8+ T cells sorted from blood. This sequence was found in a human donor with alopecia areata. DNA of the CDR3: TGTGCCAGCAGCTTAGCAGGAACCCAGCCCCAGCATTTT. Translated: CASSLAGTQPQHF.